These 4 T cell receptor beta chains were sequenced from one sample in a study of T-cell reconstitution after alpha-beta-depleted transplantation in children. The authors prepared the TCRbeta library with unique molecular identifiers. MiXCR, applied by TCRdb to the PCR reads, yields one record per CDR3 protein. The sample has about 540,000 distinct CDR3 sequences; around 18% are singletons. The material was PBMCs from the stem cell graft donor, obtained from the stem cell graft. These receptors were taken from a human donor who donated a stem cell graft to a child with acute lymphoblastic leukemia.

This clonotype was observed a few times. CDR3 DNA: TGTGCCAGCAGCAAAACTGATAACTATGGCTACACCTTC. It specifies CASSKTDNYGYTF. This sequence joins TRBV12-3 or TRBV12-4 and TRBJ1-2; D gene unclear. The CDR3 consists of 13 residues. Trimming took 6 bases from V and 1 from J, leaving 9 bases between them.

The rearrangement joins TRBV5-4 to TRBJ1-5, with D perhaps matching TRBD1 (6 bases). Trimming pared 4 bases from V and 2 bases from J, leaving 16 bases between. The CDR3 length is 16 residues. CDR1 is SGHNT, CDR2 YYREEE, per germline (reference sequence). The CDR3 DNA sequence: TGTGCCAGCAGCCCGTTACAGGGTTCGCGCAATCAGCCCCAGCATTTT. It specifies CASSPLQGSRNQPQHF.

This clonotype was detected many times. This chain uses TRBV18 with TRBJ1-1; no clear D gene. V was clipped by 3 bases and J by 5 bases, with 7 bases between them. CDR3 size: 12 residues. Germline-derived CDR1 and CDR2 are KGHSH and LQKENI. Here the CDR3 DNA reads TGTGCCAGCTCACCCAAGGGAACTGAAGCTTTCTTT. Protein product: CASSPKGTEAFF.

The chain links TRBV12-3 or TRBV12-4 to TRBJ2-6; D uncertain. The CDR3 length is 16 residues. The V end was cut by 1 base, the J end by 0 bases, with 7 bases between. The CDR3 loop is CASSLGTPSGANVLTF. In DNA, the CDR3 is TGTGCCAGCAGTTTAGGGACCCCCTCTGGGGCCAACGTCCTGACTTTC.